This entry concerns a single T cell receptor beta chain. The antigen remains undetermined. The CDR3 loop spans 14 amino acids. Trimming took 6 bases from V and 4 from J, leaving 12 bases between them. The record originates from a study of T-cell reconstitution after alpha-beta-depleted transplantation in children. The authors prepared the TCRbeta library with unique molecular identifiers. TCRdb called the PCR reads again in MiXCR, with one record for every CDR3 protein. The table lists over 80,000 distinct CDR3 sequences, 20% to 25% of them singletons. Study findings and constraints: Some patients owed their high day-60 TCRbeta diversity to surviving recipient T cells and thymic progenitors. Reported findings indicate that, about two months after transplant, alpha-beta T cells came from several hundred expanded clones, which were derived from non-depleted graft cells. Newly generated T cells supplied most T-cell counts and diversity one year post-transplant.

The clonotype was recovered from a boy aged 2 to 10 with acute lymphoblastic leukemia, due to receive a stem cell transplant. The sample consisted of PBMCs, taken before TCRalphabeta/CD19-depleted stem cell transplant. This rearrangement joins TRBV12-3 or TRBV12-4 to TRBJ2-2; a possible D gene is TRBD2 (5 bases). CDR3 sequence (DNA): TGTGCCAGCAGCGGGAAGCGGTCCACCGGGGAGCTGTTTTTT. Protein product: CASSGKRSTGELFF.